The present entry profiles one T cell receptor (beta chain) with its context. This entry comes from a study of Ad26.COV2.S vaccination and SARS-CoV-2 variants. Study context: Each vaccinee took Ad26.COV2.S intramuscularly, once or twice 56 days apart.

Sample treatment: roughly 20 received Ad26.COV2.S at low or high dose, single or two shots; roughly 5 received placebo; per-sample allocation not given. At day 63 after the first vaccine or placebo injection, samples were drawn. Generated by immunoSEQ multiplex PCR, the TCRdb table keeps only in-frame clones and is missing some. The sample contains some 330,000 clones, roughly 90% of which appear only once. CDR1 is SGHRS, CDR2 YFSETQ, per germline. Trimming pared 0 bases from V and 1 base from J, leaving 10 bases between. The CDR3 contains 16 residues. This TCR was sampled from a person between 18 and 65 years old who received the Ad26.COV2.S COVID-19 vaccine or a placebo. The material was peripheral blood, obtained in a trial of Ad26.COV2.S vaccine versus placebo. The chain has TRBV5-1 and TRBJ2-2, with D possibly being TRBD1 (6 bases). The CDR3 reads CASSLVGALNTGELFF. CDR3 DNA sequence: TGCGCCAGCAGCTTGGTGGGGGCCCTGAACACCGGGGAGCTGTTTTTT.